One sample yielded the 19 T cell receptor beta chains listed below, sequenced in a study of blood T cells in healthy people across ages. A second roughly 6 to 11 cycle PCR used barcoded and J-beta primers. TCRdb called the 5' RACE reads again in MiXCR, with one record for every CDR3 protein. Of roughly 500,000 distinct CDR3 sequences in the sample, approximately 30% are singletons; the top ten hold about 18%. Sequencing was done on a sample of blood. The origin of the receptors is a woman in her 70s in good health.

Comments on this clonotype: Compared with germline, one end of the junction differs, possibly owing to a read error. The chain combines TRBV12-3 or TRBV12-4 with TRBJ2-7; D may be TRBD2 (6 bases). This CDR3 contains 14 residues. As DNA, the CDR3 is TGTACCAGCAGTTTGGCACCGGCCGCGGGGGAGCAGTACTTC. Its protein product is CTSSLAPAAGEQYF.

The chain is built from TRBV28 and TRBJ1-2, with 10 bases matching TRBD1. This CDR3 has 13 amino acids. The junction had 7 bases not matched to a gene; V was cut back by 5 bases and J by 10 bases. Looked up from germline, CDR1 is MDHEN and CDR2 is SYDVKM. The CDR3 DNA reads TGTGCCAGCAGTCTATCCGGACAGGGGGTCTACACCTTC. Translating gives CASSLSGQGVYTF.

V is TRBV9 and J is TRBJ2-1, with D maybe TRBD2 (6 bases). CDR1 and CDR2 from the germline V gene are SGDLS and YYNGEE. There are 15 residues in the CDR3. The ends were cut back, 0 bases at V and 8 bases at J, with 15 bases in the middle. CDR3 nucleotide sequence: TGTGCCAGCAGCGTAGGGGACTCGAGAGGCTATGAGCAGTTCTTC. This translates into CASSVGDSRGYEQFF.

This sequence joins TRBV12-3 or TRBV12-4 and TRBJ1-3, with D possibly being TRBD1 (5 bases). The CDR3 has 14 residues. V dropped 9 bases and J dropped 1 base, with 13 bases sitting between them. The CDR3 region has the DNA TGTGCCAGTTGTCTCGGGGGTTCTGGAAACACCATATATTTT. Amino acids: CASCLGGSGNTIYF.

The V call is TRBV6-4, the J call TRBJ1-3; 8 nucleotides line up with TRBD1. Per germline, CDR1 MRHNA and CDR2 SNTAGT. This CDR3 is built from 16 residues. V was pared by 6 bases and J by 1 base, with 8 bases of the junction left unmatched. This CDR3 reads CASRDPRQGSGNTIYF. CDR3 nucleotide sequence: TGTGCCAGCAGGGACCCGAGACAGGGGTCTGGAAACACCATATATTTT.

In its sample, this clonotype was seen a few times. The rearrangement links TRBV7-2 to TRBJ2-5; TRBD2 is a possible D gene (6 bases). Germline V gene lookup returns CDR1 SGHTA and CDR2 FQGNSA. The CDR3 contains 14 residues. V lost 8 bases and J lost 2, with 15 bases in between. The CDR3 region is CASDWGGTQETQYF. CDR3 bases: TGTGCCAGCGATTGGGGCGGGACTCAAGAGACCCAGTACTTC.

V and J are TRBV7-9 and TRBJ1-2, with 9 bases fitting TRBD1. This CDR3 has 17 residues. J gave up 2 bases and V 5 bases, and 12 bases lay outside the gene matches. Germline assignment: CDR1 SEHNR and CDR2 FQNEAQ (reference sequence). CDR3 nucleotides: TGTGCCAGCAGCACCCTAGGACGGACAGGGGCCAACTATGGCTACACCTTC. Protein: CASSTLGRTGANYGYTF.

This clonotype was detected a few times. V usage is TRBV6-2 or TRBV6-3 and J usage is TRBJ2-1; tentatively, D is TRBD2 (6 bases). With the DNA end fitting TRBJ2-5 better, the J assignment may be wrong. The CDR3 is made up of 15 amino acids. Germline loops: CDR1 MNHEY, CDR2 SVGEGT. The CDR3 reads CASSSPQGGGETQYF. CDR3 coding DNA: TGTGCCAGCAGCTCCCCCCAGGGAGGAGGAGAGACCCAGTACTTC.

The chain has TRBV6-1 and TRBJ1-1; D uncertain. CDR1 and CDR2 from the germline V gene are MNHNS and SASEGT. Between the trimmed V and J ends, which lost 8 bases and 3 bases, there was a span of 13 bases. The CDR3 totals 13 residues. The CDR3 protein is CASYRVWDTEAFF. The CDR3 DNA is TGTGCCAGCTATAGGGTGTGGGACACTGAAGCTTTCTTT.

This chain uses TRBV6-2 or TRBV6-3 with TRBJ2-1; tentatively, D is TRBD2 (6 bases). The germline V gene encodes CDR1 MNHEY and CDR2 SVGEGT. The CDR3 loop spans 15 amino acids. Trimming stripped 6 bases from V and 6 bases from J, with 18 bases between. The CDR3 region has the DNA TGTGCCAGCAGCCCAGGAGGGGACCAATTCAATGAGCAGTTCTTC. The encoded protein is CASSPGGDQFNEQFF.

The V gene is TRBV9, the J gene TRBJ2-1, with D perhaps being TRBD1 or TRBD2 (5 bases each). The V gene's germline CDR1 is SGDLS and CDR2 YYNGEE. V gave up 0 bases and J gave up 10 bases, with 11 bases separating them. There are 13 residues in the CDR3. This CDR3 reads CASSVVEGTEQFF. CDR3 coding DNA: TGTGCCAGCAGCGTAGTTGAGGGGACGGAGCAGTTCTTC.

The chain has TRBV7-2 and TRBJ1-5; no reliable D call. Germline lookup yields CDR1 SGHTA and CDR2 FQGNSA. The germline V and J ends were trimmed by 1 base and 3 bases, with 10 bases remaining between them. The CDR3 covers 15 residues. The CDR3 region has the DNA TGTGCCAGCAGCTTAGGGCAGCTTAACAATCAGCCCCAGCATTTT. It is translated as CASSLGQLNNQPQHF.

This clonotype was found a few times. CDR3 amino acids: CSARGGTGGAGYTF. The CDR3 region has the DNA TGCAGTGCTAGAGGAGGGACAGGGGGCGCCGGCTACACCTTC. The rearrangement links TRBV20-1 to TRBJ1-2; 12 nucleotides line up with TRBD1. The J segment lost 8 bases and the V segment lost 1 base, leaving 5 bases of the junction unmatched. This CDR3 spans 14 amino acids. Germline CDR1 DFQATT, CDR2 SNEGSKA (reference sequence).

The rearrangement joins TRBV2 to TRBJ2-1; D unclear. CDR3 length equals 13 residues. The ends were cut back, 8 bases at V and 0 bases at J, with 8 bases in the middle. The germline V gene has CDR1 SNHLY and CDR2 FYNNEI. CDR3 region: CASRRSSYNEQFF. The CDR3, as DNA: TGTGCCAGCCGTCGGAGCTCCTACAATGAGCAGTTCTTC.

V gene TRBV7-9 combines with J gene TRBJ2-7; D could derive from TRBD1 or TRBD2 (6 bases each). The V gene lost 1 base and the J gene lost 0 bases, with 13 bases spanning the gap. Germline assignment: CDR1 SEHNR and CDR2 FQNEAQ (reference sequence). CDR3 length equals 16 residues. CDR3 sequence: CASSLGRGLLSYEQYF. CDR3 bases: TGTGCCAGCAGCTTAGGTCGGGGGCTCCTCTCCTACGAGCAGTACTTC.

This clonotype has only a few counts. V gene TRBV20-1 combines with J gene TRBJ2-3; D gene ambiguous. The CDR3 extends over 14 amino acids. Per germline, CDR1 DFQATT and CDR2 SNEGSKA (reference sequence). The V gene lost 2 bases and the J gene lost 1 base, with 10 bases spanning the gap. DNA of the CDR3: TGCAGTGCTAGATGGGTTGGGGGCACAGATACGCAGTATTTT. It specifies CSARWVGGTDTQYF.

Written as DNA, the CDR3 is TGTGCCATCAACGAGGGGACAGGGGCCTCTCTACGCTCCTACAATGAGCAGTTCTTC. It translates to CAINEGTGASLRSYNEQFF. This chain connects TRBV10-3 to TRBJ2-1; TRBD1 matches 10 bases. Germline V CDR1 and CDR2: ENHRY, SYGVKD. J gave up 0 bases and V 7 bases, and 15 bases lay outside the gene matches. CDR3 length: 19 amino acids.

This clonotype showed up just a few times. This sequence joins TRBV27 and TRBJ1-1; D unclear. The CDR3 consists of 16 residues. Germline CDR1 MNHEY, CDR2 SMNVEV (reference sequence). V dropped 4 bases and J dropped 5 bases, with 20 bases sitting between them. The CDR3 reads CASSSPHGSGNTEAFF. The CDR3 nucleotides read TGTGCCAGCAGTTCCCCTCATGGGTCAGGAAATACTGAAGCTTTCTTT.

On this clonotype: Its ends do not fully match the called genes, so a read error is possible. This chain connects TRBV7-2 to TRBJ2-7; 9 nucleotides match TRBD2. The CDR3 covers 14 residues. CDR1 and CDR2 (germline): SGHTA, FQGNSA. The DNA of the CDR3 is TGTGCCAGCAGCATAGCGGGGGACTCCTACGAGCAGTACTTC. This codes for CASSIAGDSYEQYF.